This TCR beta chain was profiled in a study of molecular identifiers for immune sequencing clone quantification. This clonotype was counted between two and nine times. Its antigen is currently unknown. TCRdb called the PCR reads again in MiXCR, with one record for every CDR3 protein. Of approximately 680,000 distinct CDR3 sequences in the sample, around 25% were seen once. Notes on the study in general: Spiked Jurkat TCR RNA equal to one cell could reportedly be picked out among 850,000 to 1,000,000 naive cells.

This CDR3 has 14 residues. V lost 4 bases and J lost 0, with 11 bases in between. From germline, CDR1 is SGHNT and CDR2 YYREEE (reference sequence). Sorted cells numbering 20,000 to 1,000,000, with 10%, 30% or 50% RNA, yielded the naive CD8 libraries. Sequenced: naive CD8+ T cells from blood, with Jurkat cell RNA spiked in. Noted subset: FACS-sorted CD8+CD4-CCR7+CD45RA+ naive T cells. V gene TRBV5-4 combines with J gene TRBJ2-7; the D is unclear. The TCR originated in a human donor in good health. Some libraries in this study had Jurkat cell RNA spiked in. DNA for the CDR3: TGTGCCAGCAGCACCATGTCGAGCTCCTACGAGCAGTACTTC. Translation gives CASSTMSSSYEQYF.